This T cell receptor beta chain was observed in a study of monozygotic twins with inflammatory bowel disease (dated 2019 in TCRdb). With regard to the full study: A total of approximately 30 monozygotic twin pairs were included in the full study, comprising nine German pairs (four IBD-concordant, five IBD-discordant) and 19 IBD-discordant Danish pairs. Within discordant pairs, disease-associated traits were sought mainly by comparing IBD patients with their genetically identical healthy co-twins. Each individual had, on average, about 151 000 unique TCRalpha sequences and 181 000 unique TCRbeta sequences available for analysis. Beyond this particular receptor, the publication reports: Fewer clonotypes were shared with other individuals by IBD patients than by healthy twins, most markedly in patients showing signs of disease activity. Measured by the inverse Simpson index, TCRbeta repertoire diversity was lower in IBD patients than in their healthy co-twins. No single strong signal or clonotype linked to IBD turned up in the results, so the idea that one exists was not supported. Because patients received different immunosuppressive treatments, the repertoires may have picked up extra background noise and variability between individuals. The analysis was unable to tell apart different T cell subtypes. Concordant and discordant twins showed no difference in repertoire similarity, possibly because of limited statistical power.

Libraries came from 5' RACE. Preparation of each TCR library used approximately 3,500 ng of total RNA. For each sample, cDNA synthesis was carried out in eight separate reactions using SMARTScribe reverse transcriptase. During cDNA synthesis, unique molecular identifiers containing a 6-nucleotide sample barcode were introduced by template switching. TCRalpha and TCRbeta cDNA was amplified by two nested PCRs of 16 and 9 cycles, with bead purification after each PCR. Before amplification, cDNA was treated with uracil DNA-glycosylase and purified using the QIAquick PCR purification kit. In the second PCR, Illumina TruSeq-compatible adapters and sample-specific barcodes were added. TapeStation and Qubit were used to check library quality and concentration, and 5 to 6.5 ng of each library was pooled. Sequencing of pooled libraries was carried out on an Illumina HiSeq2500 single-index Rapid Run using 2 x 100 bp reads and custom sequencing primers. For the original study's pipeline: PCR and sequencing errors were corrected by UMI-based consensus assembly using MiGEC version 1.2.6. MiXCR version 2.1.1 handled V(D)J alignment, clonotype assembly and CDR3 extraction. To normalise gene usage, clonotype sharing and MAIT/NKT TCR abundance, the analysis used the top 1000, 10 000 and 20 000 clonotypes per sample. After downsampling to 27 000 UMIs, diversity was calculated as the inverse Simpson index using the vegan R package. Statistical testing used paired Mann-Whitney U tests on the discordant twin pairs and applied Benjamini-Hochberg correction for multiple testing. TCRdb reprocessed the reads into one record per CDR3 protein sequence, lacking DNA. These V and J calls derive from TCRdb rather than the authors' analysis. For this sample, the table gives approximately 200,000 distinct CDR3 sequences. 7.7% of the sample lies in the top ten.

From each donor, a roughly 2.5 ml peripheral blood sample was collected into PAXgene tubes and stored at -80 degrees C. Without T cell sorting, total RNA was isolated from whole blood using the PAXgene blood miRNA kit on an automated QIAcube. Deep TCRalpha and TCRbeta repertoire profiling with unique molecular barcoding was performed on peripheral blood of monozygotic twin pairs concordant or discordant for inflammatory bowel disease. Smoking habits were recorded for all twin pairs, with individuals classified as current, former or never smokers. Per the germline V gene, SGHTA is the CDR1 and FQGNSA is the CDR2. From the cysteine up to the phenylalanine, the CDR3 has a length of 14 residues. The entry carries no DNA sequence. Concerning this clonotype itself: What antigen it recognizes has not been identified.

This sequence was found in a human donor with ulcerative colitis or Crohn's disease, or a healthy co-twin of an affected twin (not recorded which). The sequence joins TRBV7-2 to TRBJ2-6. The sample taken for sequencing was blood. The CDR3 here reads CASSLAWGANVLTF. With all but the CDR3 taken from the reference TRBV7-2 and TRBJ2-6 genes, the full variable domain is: GAGVSQSPSNKVTEKGKDVELRCDPISGHTALYWYRQSLGQGLEFLIYFQGNSAPDKSGLPSDRFSAERTGGSVSTLTIQRTQQEDSAVYLCASSLAWGANVLTFGAGSRLTVL.